The entry below describes one TCR beta chain. Its target is not known. The sample belongs to a study of CXCR3-negative and CXCR3-positive naive CD8 T cells. The germline CDR1 and CDR2 sequences are SEHNR and FQNEAQ (reference sequence). The CDR3 contains 16 residues. Study results and caveats: Memory CD8+ cells had much lower diversity, and both naive subsets had comparably high diversity. TRB CDR3 properties indicated TCR strength, while surface CD5 was similar across naive subsets. TRB CDR3 hydrophobicity was greater in CXCR3-positive naive cells than in CXCR3-negative naive cells.

In preparing the TRB cDNA libraries, 5' RACE with UMI labels was used. For each CDR3 protein, TCRdb gives one entry from its re-call of the 5' RACE reads, without DNA. This table lists 150,000 to 180,000 distinct CDR3 sequences. The sample was naive CXCR3+ CD8+ T cells from blood. The subset was: CD45RO-CCR7+CD27+CD95- naive CD8+ T cells expressing CXCR3 (TNR3+). V gene TRBV7-9 combines with J gene TRBJ2-7. The clonotype was recovered from a human donor in good health. Some clones in this sample may be carry-over from other donors' samples. This CDR3 is CASSNPLGAFDYEQYF.